Listed below are T cell receptor beta chains from one sample, sequenced in a study of shared T cell receptors in the human thymus. Sequencing used immunoSEQ multiplex PCR; TCRdb keeps in-frame clones, though not all of them. The sample has 550,000 to 800,000 clones, 80% to 90% seen once. The sample was also reused in another study, on human thymus T cells.

The sequencing input was thymocytes. These receptor sequences come from a girl under two years old with a congenital heart defect. Both conserved end residues are part of each CDR3. A D gene is named only where the DNA matches it firmly. Clone size appears in some rows only: once, few, many, or a class for an expanded clone.

D gene: TRBD1
clone size: -
V gene: TRBV19
J gene: TRBJ2-5
CDR3 protein: CASSPGSRDRVQETQYF
CDR3 DNA: TGTGCCAGTAGTCCGGGGAGTAGGGACAGGGTGCAAGAGACCCAGTACTTC

D gene: TRBD1
clone size: -
V gene: TRBV7-2
J gene: TRBJ1-1
CDR3 protein: CASSLDSGTGSLRPPKAFF
CDR3 DNA: TGTGCCAGCAGCTTAGATTCCGGGACAGGGTCTTTGAGGCCCCCGAAAGCTTTCTTT

D gene: TRBD1
clone size: -
V gene: TRBV19
J gene: TRBJ1-5
CDR3 protein: CASSISAGQGKLNQPQHF
CDR3 DNA: TGTGCCAGTAGTATTTCCGCTGGACAGGGGAAATTGAATCAGCCCCAGCATTTT

D gene: -
clone size: -
V gene: TRBV12-5
J gene: TRBJ2-3
CDR3 protein: CASGLDGSRQAADTQYF
CDR3 DNA: TGTGCTAGTGGTCTCGATGGATCACGACAAGCCGCAGATACGCAGTATTTT

D gene: -
clone size: -
V gene: TRBV15
J gene: TRBJ1-4
CDR3 protein: CATSRAHGEKLFF
CDR3 DNA: TGTGCCACCAGCAGAGCACATGGTGAAAAACTGTTTTTT

D gene: TRBD1
clone size: -
V gene: TRBV13
J gene: TRBJ1-2
CDR3 protein: CASSLRGQGLTNYGYTF
CDR3 DNA: TGTGCCAGCAGCTTAAGGGGACAGGGTCTTACTAACTATGGCTACACCTTC

D gene: TRBD1
clone size: -
V gene: TRBV19
J gene: TRBJ1-6
CDR3 protein: CASSIQGQGISPLHF
CDR3 DNA: TGTGCCAGTAGTATCCAAGGACAGGGGATATCACCCCTCCACTTT

D gene: -
clone size: few
V gene: TRBV4-3
J gene: TRBJ1-2
CDR3 protein: CASSRATRHSHYGYTF
CDR3 DNA: TGCGCCAGCAGCCGAGCTACCCGACACTCCCACTATGGCTACACCTTC

D gene: -
clone size: -
V gene: TRBV29-1
J gene: TRBJ2-7
CDR3 protein: CSVEVLGCPGEQYF
CDR3 DNA: TGCAGCGTTGAAGTGCTGGGTTGCCCAGGTGAGCAGTACTTC

D gene: TRBD2
clone size: -
V gene: TRBV11-3
J gene: TRBJ2-3
CDR3 protein: CASSLTSGAADTQYF
CDR3 DNA: TGTGCCAGCAGCTTGACTAGCGGGGCGGCGGATACGCAGTATTTT

D gene: -
clone size: once
V gene: TRBV6-1
J gene: TRBJ2-3
CDR3 protein: CASSEGLAVPDTQYF
CDR3 DNA: TGTGCCAGCAGTGAGGGGCTCGCGGTCCCAGATACGCAGTATTTT

D gene: -
clone size: -
V gene: TRBV5-4
J gene: TRBJ1-6
CDR3 protein: CASSLARRGAPLHF
CDR3 DNA: TGTGCCAGCAGCTTGGCCCGACGTGGGGCGCCCCTCCACTTT

D gene: TRBD1
clone size: -
V gene: TRBV5-6
J gene: TRBJ2-7
CDR3 protein: CASSWYRGLFVDEQYF
CDR3 DNA: TGTGCCAGCAGCTGGTACAGGGGGTTATTCGTGGACGAGCAGTACTTC

D gene: -
clone size: -
V gene: TRBV19
J gene: TRBJ1-2
CDR3 protein: CASQRYPLRGGYTF
CDR3 DNA: TGTGCCAGCCAGAGGTATCCCTTAAGGGGTGGCTACACCTTC

D gene: -
clone size: -
V gene: TRBV5-1
J gene: TRBJ1-2
CDR3 protein: CASSCGRVGTPPRDYGYTF
CDR3 DNA: TGCGCCAGCAGCTGTGGCAGGGTTGGTACCCCCCCCCGCGACTATGGCTACACCTTC

D gene: TRBD2
clone size: -
V gene: TRBV27
J gene: TRBJ2-7
CDR3 protein: CASSRWEGSYEQYF
CDR3 DNA: TGTGCCAGCAGTCGTTGGGAGGGGTCCTACGAGCAGTACTTC